Sequencing of this TCR beta chain was carried out in a study of T cell changes during pregnancy in multiple sclerosis. Method: immunoSEQ multiplex PCR; TCRdb's copy keeps in-frame clones and lacks some. This table has roughly 75,000 clones, 89% appearing once. Germline-derived CDR1 and CDR2 are SGHRS and YFSETQ. This CDR3 is built from 12 residues. V gave up 3 bases and J gave up 0 bases, with 4 bases separating them. This material consisted of peripheral blood, taken before pregnancy. The receptor was derived from a female donor with multiple sclerosis, enrolled in a pregnancy study. The rearrangement uses TRBV5-1 and TRBJ2-7, with no clear D. Written as DNA, the CDR3 is TGCGCCAGCAGCTCTAGCTCCTACGAGCAGTACTTC. Translation: CASSSSSYEQYF.